This entry lists 21 T cell receptor beta chains sequenced from one sample in a study of cytomegalovirus exposure and HLA in healthy donors. Amplification used 60 Vbeta primers and 13 Jbeta primers. Some clones are missing from TCRdb's copy, which holds only in-frame ones; the method was immunoSEQ multiplex PCR. This table holds roughly 140,000 clones, around 79% found once. Sequencing input: PBMCs. The receptors here all came from a man in his thirties or forties in good health and CMV-seropositive.

This clone showed up just once. V gene TRBV7-8 combines with J gene TRBJ2-1; TRBD2 might be the D (5 bases). The CDR3 runs to 16 residues. V lost 1 base and J lost 4, with 14 bases in between. From germline, CDR1 is SGHVS and CDR2 FQNEAQ. DNA for the CDR3: TGTGCCAGCAGCTTAGTAGCGACTTTAGCGTACAATGAGCAGTTCTTC. This encodes CASSLVATLAYNEQFF.

This clone was picked up one time. The chain recombines TRBV6-5 with TRBJ2-7, with a weak D call TRBD2 (6 bases). Germline CDR1 MNHEY, CDR2 SVGAGI. The CDR3 has 15 residues. Trimming pared 5 bases from V and 0 bases from J, leaving 14 bases between. The chain's CDR3 is CASSPLARSSYEQYF. CDR3 in DNA: TGTGCCAGCAGTCCTCTAGCGAGGAGCTCCTACGAGCAGTACTTC.

The chain combines TRBV27 with TRBJ2-7; D may be TRBD2 (6 bases). The V gene lost 3 bases and the J gene lost 2 bases, with 14 bases spanning the gap. Germline V lookup: CDR1 MNHEY, CDR2 SMNVEV (reference sequence). This CDR3 contains 15 residues. The CDR3 loop is CASSFGGGPTYEQYF. The CDR3 coding sequence is TGTGCCAGCAGTTTCGGCGGAGGGCCCACCTACGAGCAGTACTTC.

The chain links TRBV5-1 to TRBJ1-2; no firm D call. V lost 4 bases and J lost 10, with 17 bases in between. CDR1 is SGHRS and CDR2 is YFSETQ in the germline V gene. The CDR3 extends over 13 amino acids. The CDR3 coding sequence is TGCGCCAGCAGCCCTATGCCTGGGCCCGACTACACCTTC. It is translated as CASSPMPGPDYTF.

This sequence joins TRBV27 and TRBJ2-2, with D tentatively TRBD2 (6 bases). CDR1 is MNHEY, CDR2 SMNVEV, per germline (reference sequence). Trimming removed 3 bases from V and 0 bases from J, with 11 bases in between. This CDR3 has 16 residues. The CDR3: CASSLSAGPNTGELFF. The DNA of the CDR3 is TGTGCCAGCAGTTTGTCGGCGGGGCCGAACACCGGGGAGCTGTTTTTT.

The rearrangement joins TRBV7-9 to TRBJ2-7; D unresolved. The V end was cut by 2 bases, the J end by 0 bases, with 8 bases between. The germline gives CDR1 SEHNR, CDR2 FQNEAQ (reference sequence). The CDR3 consists of 14 residues. This chain's CDR3 is CASSLTSISYEQYF. The CDR3 DNA reads TGTGCCAGCAGCTTAACTTCCATCTCCTACGAGCAGTACTTC.

This chain links TRBV7-6 with TRBJ2-7; 9 nucleotides match TRBD1. This CDR3 has 15 amino acids. Losses at the gene ends were 6 bases for V and 4 bases for J; bases not matched to a gene: 10. Per the germline V gene, CDR1 is SGHVS and CDR2 is FNYEAQ. The CDR3, as DNA: TGTGCCAGCAGTTCGACCGGGACAGGGCCATACGAGCAGTACTTC. Translation: CASSSTGTGPYEQYF.

This sequence joins TRBV6-5 and TRBJ2-2; D gene uncertain. This CDR3 region has 12 residues. Looked up from germline, CDR1 is MNHEY and CDR2 is SVGAGI. The V gene lost 6 bases and the J gene lost 6 bases, with 8 bases spanning the gap. The CDR3 protein is CASSSRPGELFF. The CDR3 bases are TGTGCCAGCAGCTCCCGTCCCGGGGAGCTGTTTTTT.

Concerning this clone: Germline and junction disagree at one end, which may indicate a read error. The V gene is TRBV2, the J gene TRBJ2-6; 7 nucleotides line up with TRBD1. The germline CDR1 and CDR2 sequences are SNHLY and FYNNEI. CDR3 length: 15 residues. The CDR3 nucleotides read TGTGCCAGCAGTGAAGAGGGGGCTGGGGCCAACGGCCTGACTTTC. Residues: CASSEEGAGANGLTF.

The rearrangement uses TRBV19 and TRBJ1-2; 7 nucleotides match TRBD1. CDR1 and CDR2 (germline): LNHDA, SQIVND (reference sequence). Losses at the gene ends were 2 bases for V and 4 bases for J; bases not matched to a gene: 4. The CDR3 is 14 residues long. The CDR3 loop reads CASSIQTGLYGYTF. CDR3 DNA: TGTGCCAGTAGTATACAGACAGGGCTCTATGGCTACACCTTC. The whole variable domain, filled in from reference TRBV19 and TRBJ1-2, reads DGGITQSPKYLFRKEGQNVTLSCEQNLNHDAMYWYRQDPGQGLRLIYYSQIVNDFQKGDIAEGYSVSREKKESFPLTVTSAQKNPTAFYLCASSIQTGLYGYTFGSGTRLTVV.

The rearrangement uses TRBV7-2 and TRBJ1-1; tentatively, D is TRBD1 (5 bases). There are 14 residues in the CDR3. V shed 5 bases and J shed 5 bases, with 15 bases lying between them. Per germline, CDR1 SGHTA and CDR2 FQGNSA. The CDR3, as DNA: TGTGCCAGCAGCCCGACGGGGGTCATAACTGAAGCTTTCTTT. It codes for CASSPTGVITEAFF.

This chain connects TRBV7-9 to TRBJ2-3, with a weak D call TRBD2 (6 bases). The CDR3 has 14 amino acids. With 3 bases removed from V and 5 bases from J, the gap between germline ends came to 12 bases. CDR1 is SEHNR, CDR2 FQNEAQ, per germline (reference sequence). In nucleotides, the CDR3 is TGTGCCAGCAGCTTGCGGGGAGAGGAAGATACGCAGTATTTT. It specifies CASSLRGEEDTQYF.

This chain uses TRBV28 with TRBJ2-1; D uncertain. Germline V gives CDR1 MDHEN, CDR2 SYDVKM. The CDR3 has 11 amino acids. V lost 6 bases and J lost 4, with 4 bases in between. The CDR3 region is CASSKYNEQFF. The CDR3 nucleotides read TGTGCCAGCAGCAAATACAATGAGCAGTTCTTC.

The chain combines TRBV7-2 with TRBJ1-6; 12 positions agree with TRBD1. CDR1 SGHTA and CDR2 FQGNSA come from the germline V gene. The CDR3 consists of 16 residues. The trim removed 1 base at V and 7 bases at J, leaving 2 bases unmatched. CDR3 nucleotide sequence: TGTGCCAGCAGCTTAGGGGACAGGGGGCGAAATTCACCCCTCCACTTT. The encoded protein is CASSLGDRGRNSPLHF.

The chain's CDR3 is CASSALRRGELFF. The CDR3 coding sequence is TGTGCCAGCAGTGCCCTCAGGCGCGGGGAGCTGTTTTTT. The rearrangement joins TRBV28 to TRBJ2-2; D is unclear. Per germline, CDR1 MDHEN and CDR2 SYDVKM. Trimming shortened V by 5 bases and J by 7 bases, and 11 bases separated the two germline ends. The CDR3 extends over 13 amino acids.

This clone was observed a single time. This chain links TRBV4-2 with TRBJ2-1; D remains unclear. The ends were cut back, 0 bases at V and 7 bases at J, with 13 bases in the middle. The V gene's germline CDR1 is LGHNA and CDR2 YNFKEQ. The CDR3 spans 15 residues. The CDR3 DNA sequence: TGTGCCAGCAGCCAAGAACTGAAGTTGCGGAATGAGCAGTTCTTC. It translates to CASSQELKLRNEQFF.

The rearrangement uses TRBV6-5 and TRBJ2-5, with 9 bases matching TRBD1. Germline V lookup: CDR1 MNHEY, CDR2 SVGAGI. With V trimmed by 8 bases and J by 4 bases, 2 bases remained unmatched. This CDR3 contains 12 residues. Written as DNA, the CDR3 is TGTGCCAGCCGGGACAGGGTAGAGACCCAGTACTTC. Its protein is CASRDRVETQYF.

The chain couples TRBV15 to TRBJ2-1; 8 positions match TRBD2. The CDR3 covers 15 residues. The trim removed 3 bases at V and 5 bases at J, leaving 6 bases unmatched. Germline V CDR1 and CDR2: LNHNV, YYDKDF (reference sequence). The CDR3 here is CATSSRAGANNEQFF. The CDR3 coding sequence is TGTGCCACCAGCAGTAGAGCGGGGGCGAACAATGAGCAGTTCTTC.

The J gene is TRBJ2-3, the V gene TRBV2; tentatively, D is TRBD2 (5 bases). The CDR3 has 13 amino acids. In germline, CDR1 is SNHLY, CDR2 FYNNEI. V lost 7 bases to trimming and J lost 4 bases, with 12 bases between them. CDR3 in amino acids: CASNELGADTQYF. The DNA for the CDR3 is TGTGCCAGCAACGAACTCGGGGCAGATACGCAGTATTTT. The whole variable domain, filled in from reference TRBV2 and TRBJ2-3, reads EPEVTQTPSHQVTQMGQEVILRCVPISNHLYFYWYRQILGQKVEFLVSFYNNEISEKSEIFDDQFSVERPDGSNFTLKIRSTKLEDSAMYFCASNELGADTQYFGPGTRLTVL.

CDR3 residues: CASSLWGRQETQYF. Written as DNA, the CDR3 is TGTGCCAGCAGTTTATGGGGCCGCCAGGAGACCCAGTACTTC. The chain carries TRBV28 and TRBJ2-5; no clear D gene. Germline CDR1 MDHEN, CDR2 SYDVKM. V was shortened by 0 bases and J by 5 bases, with 10 bases between the two germline ends. CDR3 length equals 14 residues.

This chain joins TRBV5-1 and TRBJ1-1; tentatively, D is TRBD1 (5 bases). The CDR3 totals 14 residues. V was cut by 0 bases and J by 0 bases, with 6 bases left in between. Germline V lookup: CDR1 SGHRS, CDR2 YFSETQ. CDR3 amino acids: CASSLEQVNTEAFF. For the CDR3, the DNA is TGCGCCAGCAGCTTGGAACAGGTGAACACTGAAGCTTTCTTT.